The 8 T cell receptor beta chains below come from one sample, sequenced in a study of T cell responses to AZD1222 COVID-19 vaccine. TCRdb keeps only in-frame clones here, not all; method: immunoSEQ multiplex PCR. Of 70,000 or so clones in the sample, 83% were seen once. The sample in question was peripheral blood, obtained 28 days after the second AZD1222 dose. The receptors derive from an adult who received the AZD1222 COVID-19 vaccine.

V usage is TRBV7-2 and J usage is TRBJ2-2; no definite D call. This CDR3 region has 12 residues. The germline V gene has CDR1 SGHTA and CDR2 FQGNSA. V was cut by 2 bases and J by 5 bases, with 3 bases left in between. CDR3 region: CASSLQTGELFF. CDR3 coding DNA: TGTGCCAGCAGCTTACAGACCGGGGAGCTGTTTTTT.

This clone has only one observation. CDR3 in DNA: TGTGCCAGCAGCCACGGCACGGGCGGGAGCGGTGGCTACACCTTC. Protein product: CASSHGTGGSGGYTF. This rearrangement joins TRBV7-9 to TRBJ1-2; D uncertain. CDR3 size: 15 residues. CDR1 is SEHNR, CDR2 FQNEAQ, per germline (reference sequence). Trimming removed 5 bases from V and 7 bases from J, with 20 bases in between.

The chain combines TRBV5-6 with TRBJ1-5, with D possibly matching TRBD1 (6 bases). Germline CDR1 SGHDT, CDR2 YYEEEE. The V end lost 4 bases, the J end lost 3 bases, and 17 bases lay between the germline ends. The CDR3 has 16 amino acids. The CDR3 loop reads CASSPGGGDVNQPQHF. The CDR3 region has the DNA TGTGCCAGCAGCCCGGGGGGGGGCGATGTCAATCAGCCCCAGCATTTT.

The rearrangement joins TRBV29-1 to TRBJ1-6; D gene uncertain. Germline loops: CDR1 SQVTM, CDR2 ANQGSEA. The CDR3 spans 12 residues. With 7 bases removed from V and 7 bases from J, the gap between germline ends came to 11 bases. The CDR3 nucleotides are TGCAGCGCAGGAGAAGTCAATTCACCCCTCCACTTT. Translation: CSAGEVNSPLHF.

This chain links TRBV9 with TRBJ1-6; 9 positions match TRBD1. The CDR3 contains 14 residues. V lost 3 bases to trimming and J lost 5 bases; unmatched junction nucleotides: 0. CDR1 is SGDLS and CDR2 is YYNGEE in the germline V gene. CDR3: CASSGTGDNSPLHF. The CDR3 coding sequence is TGTGCCAGCAGCGGGACAGGGGATAATTCACCCCTCCACTTT.

J is TRBJ1-1 and V is TRBV2, with D unclear. Per the germline V gene, CDR1 is SNHLY and CDR2 is FYNNEI. The CDR3 extends over 14 amino acids. The germline V and J ends were trimmed by 4 bases and 6 bases, with 15 bases remaining between them. Here the CDR3 DNA reads TGTGCCAGCAGTGGGGGTAAATTCAGCCCTGAAGCTTTCTTT. Its protein product is CASSGGKFSPEAFF.

V and J are TRBV7-2 and TRBJ2-7; TRBD2 is a possible D gene (6 bases). The length of the CDR3 is 14 residues. The germline gives CDR1 SGHTA, CDR2 FQGNSA. V was cut by 1 base and J by 5 bases, with 12 bases left in between. Here the CDR3 DNA reads TGTGCCAGCAGCTTAGGGCTAGCGAACGACGAGCAGTACTTC. Its translation is CASSLGLANDEQYF.

The rearrangement uses TRBV6-1 and TRBJ2-5, with 7 bases lining up with TRBD2. Germline loops: CDR1 MNHNS, CDR2 SASEGT. Trimming at V came to 4 bases and at J to 5 bases, leaving 10 bases not matched to a gene. CDR3 size: 15 residues. The CDR3 loop reads CASSGNSGAWETQYF. As DNA, the CDR3 is TGTGCCAGCAGTGGCAACAGCGGGGCTTGGGAGACCCAGTACTTC.